The text below deals with one TCR beta chain. The antigen is not known. Original data processing: Across samples, TCR counts had a median of roughly 97,000 and ranged from about 23,224 to 700,000. Using its own MiXCR run on the RACE reads, TCRdb lists one record per CDR3 protein. These V and J calls rely on TCRdb rather than the paper's analysis. The repertoire consists of about 120,000 distinct CDR3 sequences, with roughly 13% occurring once and the leading ten covering 0.92%. The sample belongs to a study of human T cells and chemical hapten exposure. As for time point: patch test 1, 2 weeks after DPC sensitization. Sample treatment: therapeutic diphenylcyclopropenone sensitization with weekly scalp DPC. Donors were 18 to 70-year-old alopecia patients suitable for DPC. Study findings and constraints: High-frequency TCRs, those above 1 in 1000, stayed the same after DPC sensitization. There were significantly more large CDR3 similarity clusters among expanded TCRs than among controls.

V was clipped by 3 bases and J by 2 bases, with 10 bases between them. The CDR3 loop spans 15 amino acids. The germline gives CDR1 SGHAT, CDR2 FQDESV (reference sequence). This specimen was whole blood, taken in connection with sensitization to the hapten diphenylcyclopropenone (DPC). The rearrangement joins TRBV11-1 to TRBJ2-2, with TRBD2 as a possible D gene (5 bases). The origin of this receptor is a man aged 18 to 35 with alopecia areata. Some clones in this sample may be carry-over from other donors' samples. The CDR3 protein is CASSFYRENTGELFF. DNA of the CDR3: TGTGCCAGCAGCTTCTACCGGGAAAACACCGGGGAGCTGTTTTTT.